This T cell receptor beta chain was sequenced in a study of T cells in localized non-small cell lung cancer (dated by TCRdb to about 2020). A note on the overall study: Comparing tumors with uninvolved tumor-adjacent lungs, the study looked at the T cell repertoires of approximately 240 patients with early-stage NSCLC. The mean age of the NSCLC patients was around 65 years, with about 130 men and around 110 women. The cohort consisted of roughly 240 treatment-naive NSCLC patients whose localized lung tumors had been resected. On the study overall, not on this receptor specifically: Of the top 100 tumor clones, a median of 57 were detected in paired uninvolved adjacent lung; under 35 were also among that lung's top 100. Because multi-region sequencing of the tumors was not done, intratumor heterogeneity could not be ruled out. Higher blood T cell density associated with longer overall survival, while higher adjacent-lung clonality associated with shorter survival. Because the study design was exploratory, TCR variables were selected using unadjusted p-values without false-discovery rate correction. Uninvolved tumor-adjacent lung showed the highest T cell clonality, higher than tumor, which suggests more focused antigenic responses in the uninvolved tumor-adjacent lung.

At diagnosis, tumor, uninvolved tumor-adjacent lung and peripheral blood were collected and then preserved as a mix of FFPE and fresh-frozen material. For TCR repertoire profiling, blood samples were analyzed as peripheral blood mononuclear cells. With regard to this clone: What antigen it recognizes has not been identified. Per-base qualities were not stored, and no clone one base away is much larger.

The immunoSEQ Assay was used to sequence TCR beta CDR3 regions from DNA. The original pipeline was this. T cell density was computed as TCR beta template counts normalized to usable DNA estimated by amplifying housekeeping genes. Richness was estimated using the preseqR package, with extrapolation to 400,000 templates for PBMC samples and to 120,000 templates for tissue samples. Clonality was defined as one minus Pielou's evenness. Tissue-enriched TCRs were identified through differential abundance testing performed on productive amino-acid clonotypes, with a minimum total count of 5 and an alpha of 0.1. The Jaccard Index and the Morisita Overlap Index were used to measure how much the repertoires overlapped between compartments. GLIPH grouped TCR beta CDR3s together with public tetramer-defined viral CDR3s, and a viral motif had to include at least three viral sequences and also show V-gene enrichment. TCRdb re-hosts the immuneACCESS table, in-frame sequences only. Its copies lack some clones; in the studies checked, an unresolved V gene accounts for under half of them, and the cause for the rest is not known. That table gives V, J and clone size, and the DNA gave D and trimming. The sample includes about 46,000 clones, with 80% to 85% observed a single time. 17% of the sample rests with the top ten.

Sequenced here: peripheral blood mononuclear cells, sampled before any cancer treatment. This receptor was obtained from a man aged 35 to 70 with stage III lung adenocarcinoma.

This receptor carries the CDR3 CASSIQGSSYEQYF. The DNA sequence reads TGTGCCAGCAGTATACAGGGTAGCTCCTACGAGCAGTACTTC. This receptor chain uses TRBV27 and TRBJ2-7; TRBD1 is a weak D gene call, 6 bases matching. Deletion took 5 bases off V and 0 bases off J, with a span of 11 bases between the germline ends. CDR1 and CDR2 are drawn from the germline V gene (reference sequence): MNHEY, SMNVEV. The CDR3 has 14 amino acids, counting the end cysteine and phenylalanine. The CDR3 DNA has 42 bases and is translated from base 1.